This entry features one T cell receptor beta chain sequence. It was CD45RO-negative cells, positively selected for CCR7, that made up naive CD8 cells, with terminally differentiated effector memory CD45RA+ cells excluded. Germline CDR1 reads SEHNR; CDR2 reads FQNEAQ (reference sequence). V lost 3 bases and J lost 3, with 9 bases in between. The CDR3 consists of 14 residues. This specimen comes from a study of shared clonotypes between healthy human individuals. Profiling relied on immunoSEQ multiplex PCR, and the TCRdb table lists in-frame clones only, not all of them. The sample carries around 2,000,000 clones, approximately 94% recorded once.

The sequencing input was naive CD8+ T cells sorted from blood. The chain recombines TRBV7-9 with TRBJ2-1, with D possibly TRBD2 on 6 matching bases. The source of this sequence is a man younger than 35 in good health. For the CDR3, the DNA is TGTGCCAGCAGCTTTATCGGGAGCTACAATGAGCAGTTCTTC. The encoded protein is CASSFIGSYNEQFF.